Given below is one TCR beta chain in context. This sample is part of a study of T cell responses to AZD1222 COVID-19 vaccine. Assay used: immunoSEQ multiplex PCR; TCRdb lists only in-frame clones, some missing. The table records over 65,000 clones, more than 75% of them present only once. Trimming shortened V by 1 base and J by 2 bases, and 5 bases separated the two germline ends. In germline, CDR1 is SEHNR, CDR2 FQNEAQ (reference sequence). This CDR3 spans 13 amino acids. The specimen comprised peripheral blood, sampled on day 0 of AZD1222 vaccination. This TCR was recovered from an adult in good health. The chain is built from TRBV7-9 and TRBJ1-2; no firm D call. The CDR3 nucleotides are TGTGCCAGCAGCTTAGACACCAACTATGGCTACACCTTC. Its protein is CASSLDTNYGYTF.